This T cell receptor beta chain was profiled in a study of regulatory and conventional T cells in RAG deficiency. Study-wide results and limits: Shannon entropy was markedly lower and Simpson indices higher in RAG-deficient patients than control T-cell subsets.

Method: immunoSEQ multiplex PCR; TCRdb's copy keeps in-frame clones and lacks some. This table holds about 6,100 clones, 85% to 95% found once. About this clone: The antigen is undetermined.

J was trimmed by 3 bases and V by 7 bases; bases with no gene match: 5. CDR1 SQVTM and CDR2 ANQGSEA come from the germline V gene. This CDR3 is built from 14 residues. This TCR was sampled from a human donor with RAG deficiency presenting as severe combined immunodeficiency. The V and J genes are TRBV29-1 and TRBJ2-3; TRBD1 matches at 12 bases. Material: CD8+ T cells sorted from blood. The CDR3, as DNA: TGCAGCGGGGACAGGGGGCTCGGTACAGATACGCAGTATTTT. The encoded protein is CSGDRGLGTDTQYF.